This T cell receptor beta chain was captured in a study of OX40 agonist ivuxolimab in advanced cancers. At the level of the study: With a range of roughly 20 to 80, age averaged approximately 60 years, and around 80% were male. Overall study results and limits: In the 0.1 to 3.0 mg/kg range, CD4+ and CD8+ blood T cells had expanded clonally by week 6.

The table came from immunoSEQ multiplex PCR; TCRdb's copy has only in-frame clones and leaves some out. Among tens of thousands of clones listed, 86% were seen once. To note about this clone: Its target is not known.

The CDR3 has 13 residues. V shed 5 bases and J shed 7 bases, with 14 bases lying between them. Per the germline V gene, CDR1 is MNHEY and CDR2 is SMNVEV (reference sequence). Exclusion of a patient followed from autoimmune disease history or systemic immunosuppression. Blood draws occurred at baseline, cycle 4 day 1, and cycle 7 day 1. The TCR originated in an adult with an advanced solid tumor such as melanoma, head and neck, liver or kidney cancer. The chain combines TRBV27 with TRBJ2-5; tentatively, D is TRBD2 (6 bases). Specimen: CD4+ or CD8+ T cells sorted from blood, collected in a trial of the OX40 agonist ivuxolimab. CDR3 sequence reads: CASSTPSESTQYF. CDR3 in DNA: TGTGCCAGCAGTACCCCTAGCGAGTCGACCCAGTACTTC.